Presented here are 12 T cell receptor beta chains from one specimen sequenced in a study of CD8 T cells in ankylosing spondylitis. TCRdb reprocessed the 5' RACE reads via MiXCR and lists one record per CDR3 protein. The table includes about 300,000 distinct CDR3 sequences, less than 25% detected once. Material: blood, either unsorted or a sorted T cell fraction (not recorded which). The receptors derive from a female donor with ankylosing spondylitis or in good health (not recorded which).

This clonotype occurred a few times. The CDR3 DNA follows: TGTGCCAGCAGTAGCGGGAGGGAAGAGACCCAGTACTTC. It encodes CASSSGREETQYF. The V call is TRBV12-3 or TRBV12-4, the J call TRBJ2-5; 10 bases fit TRBD2. The CDR3 is made up of 13 amino acids. V trimming: 5 bases; J trimming: 3 bases; junction bases outside the gene matches: 0.

The chain employs TRBV7-2 and TRBJ2-3, with TRBD1 as a possible D gene (5 bases). This CDR3 has 15 residues. V dropped 4 bases and J dropped 0 bases, with 11 bases sitting between them. Germline CDR1 SGHTA, CDR2 FQGNSA. CDR3 region: CASSSRGGSTDTQYF. The DNA of the CDR3 is TGTGCCAGCAGCTCAAGGGGTGGGAGCACAGATACGCAGTATTTT.

The chain is built from TRBV19 and TRBJ1-2; the D gene is possibly TRBD1 (5 bases). Trimming cost V 5 bases and J 8 bases, with 12 bases left between them. Germline CDR1 and CDR2: LNHDA and SQIVND (reference sequence). CDR3 size: 12 residues. CDR3 protein: CASSSRDRGYTF. The CDR3 coding sequence is TGTGCCAGTAGTTCCAGGGACCGCGGCTACACCTTC.

The chain employs TRBV6-1 and TRBJ2-6, with TRBD2 identical over 11 bases. The J segment lost 0 bases and the V segment lost 6 bases, leaving 4 bases of the junction unmatched. Germline lookup yields CDR1 MNHNS and CDR2 SASEGT. The CDR3 is 17 amino acids. Here the CDR3 reads CASSPTSGGSGANVLTF. CDR3 DNA sequence: TGTGCCAGCAGCCCTACTAGCGGGGGCTCTGGGGCCAACGTCCTGACTTTC.

This clonotype occurred a few times. The chain carries TRBV29-1 and TRBJ2-7, with 10 bases fitting TRBD2. Per germline, CDR1 SQVTM and CDR2 ANQGSEA. Trimming removed 5 bases from V and 0 bases from J; junction bases left unmatched: 4. This CDR3 comprises 14 residues. CDR3 amino acids: CSVCGTSVSYEQYF. CDR3 nucleotide sequence: TGCAGCGTTTGTGGGACTAGCGTCTCCTACGAGCAGTACTTC.

V usage is TRBV11-2 and J usage is TRBJ2-2, with D possibly being TRBD2 (5 bases). The V gene lost 5 bases and the J gene lost 6 bases, with 22 bases spanning the gap. Germline V gene data show CDR1 as SGHAT and CDR2 as FQNNGV. The CDR3 totals 17 residues. CDR3 protein: CASSPRRFGRRSGELFF. The CDR3 bases are TGTGCCAGCAGCCCTAGGAGGTTTGGGAGAAGGTCCGGGGAGCTGTTTTTT.

The J gene is TRBJ2-3, the V gene TRBV10-3, with TRBD2 identical over 8 bases. The trim removed 6 bases at V and 0 bases at J, leaving 2 bases unmatched. The CDR3 extends over 14 amino acids. Germline V lookup: CDR1 ENHRY, CDR2 SYGVKD. The CDR3 DNA follows: TGTGCCATCAGGCCTAGCGGGAGCACAGATACGCAGTATTTT. Its translation: CAIRPSGSTDTQYF.

The count of this clonotype is one. V is TRBV2 and J is TRBJ2-3, with a tentative D call TRBD2 (5 bases). The CDR3 runs 15 residues. The ends were cut back, 6 bases at V and 2 bases at J, with 15 bases in the middle. Per the germline V gene, CDR1 is SNHLY and CDR2 is FYNNEI. The CDR3 DNA reads as TGTGCCAGCAGGGGTGGCGGAGGACCCACAGATACGCAGTATTTT. Translation: CASRGGGGPTDTQYF.

This clonotype was counted only a few times. The chain recombines TRBV6-1 with TRBJ2-7; 9 bases are a match to TRBD1. The length of the CDR3 is 15 residues. V dropped 6 bases and J dropped 0; count of bases not matched to a gene: 6. Germline V gene lookup returns CDR1 MNHNS and CDR2 SASEGT. CDR3 in amino acids: CASRKGDRDSYEQYF. The CDR3 DNA follows: TGTGCCAGCAGAAAGGGGGACAGGGACTCCTACGAGCAGTACTTC.

This clonotype was observed a few times. The chain links TRBV23-1 to TRBJ2-7; D may match TRBD1 or TRBD2 (5 bases each). TRBV23-1 is placed among ORFs of uncertain function. V shed 2 bases and J shed 2 bases, with 13 bases lying between them. CDR3 length equals 15 residues. CDR3 sequence: CASSQTGTDTYEQYF. DNA of the CDR3: TGCGCCAGCAGTCAAACCGGGACCGATACCTACGAGCAGTACTTC.

This clonotype occurred many times. The rearrangement uses TRBV5-1 and TRBJ1-5; perhaps TRBD1 as D (5 bases). From germline, CDR1 is SGHRS and CDR2 YFSETQ. Trimming shortened V by 5 bases and J by 4 bases, and 10 bases separated the two germline ends. The CDR3 has 13 residues. The CDR3, as DNA: TGCGCCAGCAGAACGGGGCCAAATCAGCCCCAGCATTTT. It codes for CASRTGPNQPQHF.

This clonotype was picked up many times. This chain connects TRBV6-5 to TRBJ2-3; unclear D gene. The germline gives CDR1 MNHEY, CDR2 SVGAGI. The germline V and J ends were trimmed by 5 bases and 5 bases, with 14 bases remaining between them. The length of the CDR3 is 14 residues. CDR3 residues: CASSRFRGLDTQYF. The CDR3 nucleotides read TGTGCCAGCAGTCGATTCCGAGGTTTAGATACGCAGTATTTT.